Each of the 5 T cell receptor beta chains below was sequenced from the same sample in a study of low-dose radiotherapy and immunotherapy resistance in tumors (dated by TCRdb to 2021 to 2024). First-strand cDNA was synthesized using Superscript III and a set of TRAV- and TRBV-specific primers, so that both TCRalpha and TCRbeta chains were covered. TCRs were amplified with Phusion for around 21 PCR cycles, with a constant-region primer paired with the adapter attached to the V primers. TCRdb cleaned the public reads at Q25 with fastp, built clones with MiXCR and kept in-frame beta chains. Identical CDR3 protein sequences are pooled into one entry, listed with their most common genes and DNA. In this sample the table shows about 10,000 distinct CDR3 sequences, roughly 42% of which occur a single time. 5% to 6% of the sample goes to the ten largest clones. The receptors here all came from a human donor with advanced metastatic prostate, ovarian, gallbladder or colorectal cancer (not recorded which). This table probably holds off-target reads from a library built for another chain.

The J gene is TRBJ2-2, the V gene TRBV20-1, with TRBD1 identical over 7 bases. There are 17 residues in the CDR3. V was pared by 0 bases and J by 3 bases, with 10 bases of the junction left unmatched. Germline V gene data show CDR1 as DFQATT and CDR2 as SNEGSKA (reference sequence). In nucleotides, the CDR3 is TGCAGTGCTAGAGATTCCCGGACAGGAGCGGACACCGGGGAGCTGTTTTTT. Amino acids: CSARDSRTGADTGELFF.

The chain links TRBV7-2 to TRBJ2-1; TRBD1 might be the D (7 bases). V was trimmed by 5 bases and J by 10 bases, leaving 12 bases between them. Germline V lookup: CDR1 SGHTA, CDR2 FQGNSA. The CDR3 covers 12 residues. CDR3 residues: CASSGRGAEQFF. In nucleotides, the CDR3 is TGTGCCAGCAGCGGCAGGGGGGCGGAGCAGTTCTTC. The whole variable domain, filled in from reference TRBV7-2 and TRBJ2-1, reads GAGVSQSPSNKVTEKGKDVELRCDPISGHTALYWYRQSLGQGLEFLIYFQGNSAPDKSGLPSDRFSAERTGGSVSTLTIQRTQQEDSAVYLCASSGRGAEQFFGPGTRLTVL.

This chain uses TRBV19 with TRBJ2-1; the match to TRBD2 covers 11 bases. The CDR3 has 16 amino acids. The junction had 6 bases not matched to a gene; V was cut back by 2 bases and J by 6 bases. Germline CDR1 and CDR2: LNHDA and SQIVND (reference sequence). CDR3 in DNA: TGTGCCAGTAGTATATTTACCGGGACTAGCGGCAATGAGCAGTTCTTC. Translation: CASSIFTGTSGNEQFF.

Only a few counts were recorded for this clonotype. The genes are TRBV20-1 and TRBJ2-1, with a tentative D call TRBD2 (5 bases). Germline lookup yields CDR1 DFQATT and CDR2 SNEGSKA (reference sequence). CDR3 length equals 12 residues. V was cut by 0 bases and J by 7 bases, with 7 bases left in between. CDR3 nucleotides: TGCAGTGCTAGAGATGGAGGTAATGAGCAGTTCTTC. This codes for CSARDGGNEQFF.

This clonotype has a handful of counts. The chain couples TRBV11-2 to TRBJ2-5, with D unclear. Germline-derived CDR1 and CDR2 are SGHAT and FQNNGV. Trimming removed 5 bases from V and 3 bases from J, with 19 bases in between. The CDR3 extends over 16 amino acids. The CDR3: CASSIGRLDFKETQYF. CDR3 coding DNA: TGTGCCAGCAGCATAGGGCGGCTAGACTTTAAAGAGACCCAGTACTTC. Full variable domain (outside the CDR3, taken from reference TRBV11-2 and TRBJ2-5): EAGVAQSPRYKIIEKRQSVAFWCNPISGHATLYWYQQILGQGPKLLIQFQNNGVVDDSQLPKDRFSAERLKGVDSTLKIQPAKLEDSAVYLCASSIGRLDFKETQYFGPGTRLLVL.